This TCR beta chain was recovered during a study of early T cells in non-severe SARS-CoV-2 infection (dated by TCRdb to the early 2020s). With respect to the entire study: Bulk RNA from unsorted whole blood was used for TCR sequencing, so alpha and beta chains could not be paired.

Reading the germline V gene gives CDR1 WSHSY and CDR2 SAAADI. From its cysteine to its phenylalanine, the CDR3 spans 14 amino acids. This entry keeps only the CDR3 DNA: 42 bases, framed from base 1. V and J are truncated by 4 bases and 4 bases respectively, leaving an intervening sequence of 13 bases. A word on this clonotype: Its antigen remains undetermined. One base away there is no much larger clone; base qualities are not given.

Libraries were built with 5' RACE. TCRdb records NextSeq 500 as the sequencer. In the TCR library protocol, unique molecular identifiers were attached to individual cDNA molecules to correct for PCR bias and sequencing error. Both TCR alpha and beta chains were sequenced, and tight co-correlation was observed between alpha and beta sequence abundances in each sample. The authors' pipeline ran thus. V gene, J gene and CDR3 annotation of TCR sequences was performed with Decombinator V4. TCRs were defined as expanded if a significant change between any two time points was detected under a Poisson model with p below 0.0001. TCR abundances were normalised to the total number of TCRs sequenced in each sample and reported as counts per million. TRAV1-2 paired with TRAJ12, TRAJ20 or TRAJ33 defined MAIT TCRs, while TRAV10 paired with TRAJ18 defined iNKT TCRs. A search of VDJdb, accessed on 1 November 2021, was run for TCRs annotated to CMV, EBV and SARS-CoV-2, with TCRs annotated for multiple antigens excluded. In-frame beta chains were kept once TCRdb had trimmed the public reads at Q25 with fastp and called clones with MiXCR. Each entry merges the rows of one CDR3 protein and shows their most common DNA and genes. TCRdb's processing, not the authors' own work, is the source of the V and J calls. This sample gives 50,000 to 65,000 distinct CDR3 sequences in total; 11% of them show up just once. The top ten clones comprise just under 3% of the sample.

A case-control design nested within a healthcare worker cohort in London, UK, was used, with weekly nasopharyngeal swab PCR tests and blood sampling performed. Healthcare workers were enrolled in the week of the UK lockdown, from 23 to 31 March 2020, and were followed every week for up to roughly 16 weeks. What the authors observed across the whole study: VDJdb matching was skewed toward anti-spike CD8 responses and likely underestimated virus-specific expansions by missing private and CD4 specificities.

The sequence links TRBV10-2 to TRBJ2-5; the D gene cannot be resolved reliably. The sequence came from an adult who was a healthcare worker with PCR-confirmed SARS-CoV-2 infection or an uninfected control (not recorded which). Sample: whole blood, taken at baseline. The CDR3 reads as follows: CASSAHLSIETQYF. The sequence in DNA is TGCGCCAGCAGTGCCCACCTTAGTATAGAGACCCAGTACTTC.